Sequencing of this T cell receptor (beta chain) was carried out in a study of blood T cell repertoires in COVID-19. Study information: The origin of the acute and convalescent COVID-19 samples was the United States, Italy and Spain. PBMCs, B-cell-depleted T cells, or T cells were the source of the cDNA or gDNA that made up the material.

In the original analysis: Scientists estimated how many nucleated cells there were by amplifying reference gene primers. The assay was immunoSEQ multiplex PCR, and TCRdb's table has in-frame clones only and misses some. From that table come the V and J calls and clone size; the DNA was used to work out D and trimming. This sample yields about 59,000 clones, of which around 91% are seen a single time; over 7.5% belongs to the top ten. Trimming removed 3 bases from V and 3 bases from J, with 9 bases in between. The CDR3 contains 14 residues. The germline CDR1 and CDR2 sequences are LGHNA and YSLEER. The material sequenced was peripheral blood. This clonotype originated in a human donor in a cohort sampled during active COVID-19. The genes are TRBV4-3 and TRBJ2-1; D unclear. The CDR3 sequence is CASSHTPFYNEQFF. Written as DNA, the CDR3 is TGCGCCAGCAGCCACACTCCATTCTACAATGAGCAGTTCTTC.